A selection of T cell receptor beta chains follows, all from one sample in a study of shared clonotypes between healthy human individuals. Produced via immunoSEQ multiplex PCR; TCRdb's table is partial and in-frame only. This table holds about 470,000 clones, more than 75% found once. The sample consisted of PBMCs. These receptors all come from a woman in her thirties or forties in good health. Some clones in this sample may be carry-over from other donors' samples. Each CDR3 is given with its conserved first and last residue. The order of the fields is V gene, clone size, J gene, D gene, CDR3 DNA, CDR3 protein. The D gene is left open where the match is weak. Clone sizes are given selectively: once, few, many, or a class where the clone is expanded.

TRBV28,NA,TRBJ2-7,NA,TGTGCCAGCAGTTATGACAGCGAATCCTACGAGCAGTACTTC,CASSYDSESYEQYF
TRBV5-4,NA,TRBJ2-7,NA,TGTGCCAGCAGCCCCAGGGGGGGGCTCAACGAGCAGTACTTC,CASSPRGGLNEQYF
TRBV28,NA,TRBJ2-7,NA,TGTGCCAGCAGTTTAAGGAGCTCCTACGAGCAGTACTTC,CASSLRSSYEQYF
TRBV19,NA,TRBJ2-1,NA,TGTGCCAGTAGTCCCCGGGACTTCTACAATGAGCAGTTCTTC,CASSPRDFYNEQFF
TRBV19,NA,TRBJ2-1,NA,TGTGCCAGCGGAGAGTACAATGAGCAGTTCTTC,CASGEYNEQFF
TRBV18,NA,TRBJ2-7,NA,TGTGCCAGCTCATCCGGGACGGGGACCTACGAGCAGTACTTC,CASSSGTGTYEQYF
TRBV27,NA,TRBJ1-2,NA,TGTGCCAGCAGTTTGCGGGGACGGGCCCTCTATGGCTACACCTTC,CASSLRGRALYGYTF
TRBV25-1,NA,TRBJ2-7,NA,TGTGCCAGCAGTCAACCGGGACGCTACGAGCAGTACTTC,CASSQPGRYEQYF
TRBV9,NA,TRBJ2-1,NA,TGTGCCAGCAGCCCCAGGACGAGATCCGATGAGCAGTTCTTC,CASSPRTRSDEQFF
TRBV5-1,NA,TRBJ1-3,NA,TGCGCCAGCAGCTTGGGCCCGGGAAACACCATATATTTT,CASSLGPGNTIYF
TRBV7-8,once,TRBJ2-7,NA,TGTGCCAGCAGCCGCGACTACTCCTACGAGCAGTACTTC,CASSRDYSYEQYF
TRBV10-2,NA,TRBJ2-1,TRBD1,TGCGCCAGCAGTGAAACGATACGGACAGGGGCTGCCTACAATGAGCAGTTCTTC,CASSETIRTGAAYNEQFF
TRBV4-3,once,TRBJ2-1,TRBD2,TGCGCCAGCAGCCAAGAGACGCGCCTTAGCGGGAAGGGCCGATATGAGCAGTTCTTC,CASSQETRLSGKGRYEQFF
TRBV15,NA,TRBJ2-3,NA,TGTGCCACCAGCAGAGAGGTTTCCCGTCTATTTACAGATACGCAGTATTTT,CATSREVSRLFTDTQYF
TRBV7-3,NA,TRBJ2-3,NA,TGTGCCAGCAGCGAGCCAGGGGATACAGATACGCAGTATTTT,CASSEPGDTDTQYF
TRBV9,few,TRBJ2-1,NA,TGTGCCAGCAGCGTATTTCTAGCCGATGAGCAGTTCTTC,CASSVFLADEQFF
TRBV11-3,NA,TRBJ2-7,TRBD2,TGTGCCAGCAGCCCCGGGACTAGCGGGAGACAGCAGTACTTC,CASSPGTSGRQQYF
TRBV6-4,NA,TRBJ1-5,NA,TGTGCCAGCCGGGAGGGGGGCTTCACCTATAGCAATCAGCCCCAGCATTTT,CASREGGFTYSNQPQHF
TRBV4-1,few,TRBJ2-2,TRBD2,TGCGCCAGCAGCCGGAGTGCTAGCGGAGCTAACACCGGGGAGCTGTTTTTT,CASSRSASGANTGELFF
TRBV14,NA,TRBJ2-5,NA,TGTGCCAGCAGCCAAGTCCGGTTCCAAGAGACCCAGTACTTC,CASSQVRFQETQYF
TRBV29-1,NA,TRBJ2-7,NA,TGCAGCGTTGAAGACAGGGAAAGGTCCTACGAGCAGTACTTC,CSVEDRERSYEQYF
TRBV6-1,NA,TRBJ2-2,NA,TGTGCCAGCGGGGGGACACTGAACACCGGGGAGCTGTTTTTT,CASGGTLNTGELFF